This T cell receptor beta chain was observed in a study of blood T cell repertoires in COVID-19. Study overall: Samples taken during acute and convalescent COVID-19 were collected in the United States, Italy and Spain. T cells, B-cell-depleted T cells, or PBMCs provided the cDNA or gDNA that served as material.

Seattle enrolled patients during active infection and tracked them longitudinally. The CDR3 has 15 residues. Looked up from germline, CDR1 is SGHTA and CDR2 is FQGNSA. The V and J ends lost 5 bases and 5 bases, in that order; junction bases with no gene match: 7. In the study's own analysis: It was from reference gene primer amplification that nucleated cell counts were estimated. Assay used: immunoSEQ multiplex PCR; TCRdb lists only in-frame clones, some missing. The V and J calls and clone size are taken from that table; D and trimming were inferred from the DNA. Of about 170,000 clones listed, 70% to 90% are singletons.

The sample comprised peripheral blood. The TCR was taken from a woman aged 80 or over with COVID-19, enrolled during active disease. The chain has TRBV7-2 and TRBJ2-5; 11 nucleotides line up with TRBD1. The CDR3 DNA follows: TGTGCCAGCAGCCTAAGTGGACAGGGGGCCGAGACCCAGTACTTC. It is translated as CASSLSGQGAETQYF.